This T cell receptor (beta chain) was sequenced during a study of human T cells and chemical hapten exposure (dated by TCRdb to the early 2020s). About the study as a whole: For sensitization, 2% DPC in acetone was applied to a 2 cm by 2 cm area of upper inner arm skin. Weekly therapeutic DPC doses were additionally applied to the scalp of patients throughout the roughly 22-week study period. Blood samples were taken from patients before sensitization (week 0) and at 2, 6 and about 24 weeks after DPC sensitization. The mostly female patient cohort included alopecia areata with under or over 50% scalp involvement, alopecia totalis and alopecia universalis. The study tracked peripheral blood TCR repertoire changes in vivo during primary and secondary sensitization to the hapten diphenylcyclopropenone (DPC) in alopecia patients. Patch testing was performed on the upper back with Finn chambers containing 0.01% DPC, and the patch tests were scored after 6 days according to International Contact Dermatitis Research Group standards. Libraries were combined into a pool for sequencing, and differences in TCR yield between samples came mainly from small differences in library volumes within the pool. Twenty-nine alopecia patients provided blood for TCR sequencing at one to four time points (pre-sensitization, 2, 6 and 24 weeks).

V is cut by 2 bases and J by 1 base, and the space between the germline ends is 14 bases. The CDR3 holds 16 amino acids from the cysteine to the phenylalanine. Only the CDR3 region is kept as DNA, spanning 48 bases read in frame from base 1. According to the germline V gene, CDR1 reads MNHEY and CDR2 reads SVGEGT. Library preparation employed RACE. Instrument on record: NextSeq 500. Library preparation attached unique molecular identifiers to individual cDNA molecules for quantitative, reproducible TCR counting. Both TCR alpha and TCR beta chains were sequenced from each blood RNA sample. In the original analysis: Samples had a median of 95,638 TCRs, with a range from roughly 23,224 to 700,000. V, J and CDR3 annotation of the TCR reads was performed with the Decombinator software suite. For PS versus PT1 abundance plots, all samples were subsampled to the same number of TCRs (28,000). TCRs were defined as expanded if absent before sensitization and observed at least eight times at the 2-week time point. TCRdb trimmed the raw reads at Q25, called clones with MiXCR and kept productive beta chains. Each entry is one CDR3 protein sequence, shown with its most common DNA and genes. The V and J calls follow TCRdb's processing rather than the paper's. The sample profile shows just over 95,000 distinct CDR3 sequences; 25% to 35% of them were found once. The top ten constitute about 9.3% of the sample.

As to this clonotype: Its antigen target is currently unknown. Per-nucleotide qualities are absent, and no much larger clonotype sits a single base away.

The time point label, as the study defines it: patch test 3, about 24 weeks after DPC sensitization. This specimen's treatment or condition label, per the study, means: therapeutic diphenylcyclopropenone sensitization with weekly scalp DPC. Blood at each patch-test visit was drawn before the patch test was applied. Eligible patients were aged 18 to 70, diagnosed with alopecia, deemed suitable for DPC therapy, and excluded if pregnant. Total RNA was extracted from unfractionated whole blood collected in Tempus Blood RNA tubes. The research as a whole found: Compared with pre-sensitization or healthy control sets, expanded TCRs formed significantly more large CDR3 similarity clusters, which is consistent with antigen-driven responses. Alopecia, a presumed autoimmune disease, was present in all patients, so the immune response of the patients might differ from that of healthy individuals. After repeated subsampling, changes were observed in the strength of the expansion versus patch-test correlation and in the threshold at which the correlation became significant. DPC sensitization did not change the number of TCRs with a frequency above 1 in 1000, and there was no evidence of changes in global repertoire structure. A positive correlation was found between the number of PT1 expanded TCRs and patch test score, with significance reached at thresholds 8, 16 and 32 but not 4.

The source material was whole blood, sampled in connection with sensitization to the hapten diphenylcyclopropenone (DPC). The sequence was collected from a man aged 35 to 55 with alopecia areata. Some clones in this sample may be carry-over from other donors' samples. The rearrangement combines TRBV6-2 or TRBV6-3 with TRBJ1-1; TRBD1 is a possible D gene, resting on 5 matching bases. The CDR3 is CASSYTRGGPNTEAFF. In nucleotides, the sequence is TGTGCCAGCAGTTACACCCGTGGGGGACCGAACACTGAAGCTTTCTTT.